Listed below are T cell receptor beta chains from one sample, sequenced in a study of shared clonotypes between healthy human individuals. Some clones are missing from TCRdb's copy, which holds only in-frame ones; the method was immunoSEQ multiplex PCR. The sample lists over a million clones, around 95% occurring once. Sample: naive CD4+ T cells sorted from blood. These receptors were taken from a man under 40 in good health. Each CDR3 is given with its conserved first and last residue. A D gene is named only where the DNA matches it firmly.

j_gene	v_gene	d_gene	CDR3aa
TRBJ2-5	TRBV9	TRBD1	CASSVTPGGQETQYF
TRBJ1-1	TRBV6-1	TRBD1	CASSEQAGGWDTEAFF
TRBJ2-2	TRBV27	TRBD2	CASSVVLAETGELFF
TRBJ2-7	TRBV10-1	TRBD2	CASSDPGAGAYEQYF
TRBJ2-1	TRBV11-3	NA	CASSLDRGGKYNEQFF
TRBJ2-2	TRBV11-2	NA	CASRVLRSNTGELFF
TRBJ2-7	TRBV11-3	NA	CASSLGQSSYEQYF
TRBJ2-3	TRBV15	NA	CATSRDRASGTDTQYF
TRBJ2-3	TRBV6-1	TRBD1	CASSENPGTGVSTDTQYF
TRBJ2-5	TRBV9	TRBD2	CASSAKAGGLETQYF
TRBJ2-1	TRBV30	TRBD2	CAWSGSRDYNNEQFF
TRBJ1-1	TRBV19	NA	CASSIGHRAEAFF
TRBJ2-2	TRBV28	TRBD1	CASSLADRGTGELFF
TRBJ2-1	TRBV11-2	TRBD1	CASSPPGTGGFDEQFF
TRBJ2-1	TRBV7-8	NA	CASSLIHGNTYNEQFF
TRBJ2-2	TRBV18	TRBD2	CASSPSSGRADTGELFF
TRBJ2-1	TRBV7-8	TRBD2	CASSSSSGVSYNEQFF
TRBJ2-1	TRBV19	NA	CASSIIAVGGVSNEQFF
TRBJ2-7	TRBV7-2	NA	CASSLQRLSSYEQYF
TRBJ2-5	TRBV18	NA	CASFRGQGGETQYF
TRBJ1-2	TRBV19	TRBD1	CASSLSGGDSYGYTF
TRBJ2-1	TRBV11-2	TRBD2	CASSLDGRYYNEQFF
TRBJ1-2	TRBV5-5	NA	CASSLVLPPSFDTF
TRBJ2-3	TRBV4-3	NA	CASSQDNRVDTQYF
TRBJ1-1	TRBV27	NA	CASSLSIFPDRAFF
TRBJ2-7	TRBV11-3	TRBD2	CASSERGREQYF
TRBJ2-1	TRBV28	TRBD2	CASSLLLAVYNEQFF
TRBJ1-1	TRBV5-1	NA	CASSLGGNTEAFF
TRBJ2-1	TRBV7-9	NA	CASSLGRAEYNEQFF
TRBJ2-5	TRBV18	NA	CASSPMEETQYF
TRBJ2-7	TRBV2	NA	CASSEETPQYF
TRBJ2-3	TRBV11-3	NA	CASNFIDSHTDTQYF
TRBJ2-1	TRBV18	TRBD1	CASSPPGRGRGNEQFF
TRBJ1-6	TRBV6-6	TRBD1	CAGSQGANSPLHF
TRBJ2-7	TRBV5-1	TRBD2	CASSLEAGNYEQYF
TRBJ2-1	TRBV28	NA	CASRGGPTNEQFF
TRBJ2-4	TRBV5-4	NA	CASSGANLAKNIQYF
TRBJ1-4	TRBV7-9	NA	CASSPTAGEKLFF
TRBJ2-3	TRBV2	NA	CASSSRGMGVSDTQYF
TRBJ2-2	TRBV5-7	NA	CASSLEGSETGELFF
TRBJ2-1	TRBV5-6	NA	CASSLSGSSYNEQFF
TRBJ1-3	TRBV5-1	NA	CASSLDQNRDGNTIYF
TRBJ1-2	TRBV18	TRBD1	CASSPPGTGGYGYTF
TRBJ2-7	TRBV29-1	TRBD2	CSVARSGSGEQYF